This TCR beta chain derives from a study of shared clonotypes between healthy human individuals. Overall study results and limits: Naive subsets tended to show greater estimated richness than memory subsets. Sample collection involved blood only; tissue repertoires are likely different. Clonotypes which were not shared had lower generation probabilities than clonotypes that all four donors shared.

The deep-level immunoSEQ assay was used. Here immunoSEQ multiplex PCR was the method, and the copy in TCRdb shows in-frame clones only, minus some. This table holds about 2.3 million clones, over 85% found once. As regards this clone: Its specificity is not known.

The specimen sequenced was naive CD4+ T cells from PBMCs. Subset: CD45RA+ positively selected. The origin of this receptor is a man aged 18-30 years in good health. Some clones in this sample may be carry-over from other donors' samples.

The CDR3 nucleotides are TGTGCCAGCAGTGTGGTCGAGGGCACTGAAGCTTTCTTT. Its protein is CASSVVEGTEAFF. The V call is TRBV6-1, the J call TRBJ1-1; D ambiguous. Deletions cut 4 bases from V and 4 bases from J, with 10 bases between. The CDR3 runs 13 residues. CDR1 MNHNS and CDR2 SASEGT come from the germline V gene.